Listed below are T cell receptor beta chains from one sample, sequenced in a study of human thymus T cells. Only in-frame clones appear in the TCRdb table, and some are missing; sequencing was by immunoSEQ multiplex PCR. Of some 130,000 clones in the sample, around 94% were seen once. Sequencing was done on a sample of thymus tissue. The receptors were sampled from a boy younger than two with a congenital heart defect but otherwise immunologically healthy. Both conserved end residues are part of each CDR3. The D gene is left open where the match is weak. Not every row has a clone size; where given, it reads once, few, many or a size class.

clone_size cdr3_length j_call d_call v_call cdr3_nt cdr3_aa
- 16 TRBJ2-7 TRBD1 TRBV5-8 TGTGCCAGCATCGAGGGGGGCGGGACAGGGAACTACGAGCAGTACTTC CASIEGGGTGNYEQYF
- 21 TRBJ2-7 - TRBV16 TGTGCCAGCAGCCATAGTCGCCACCTAGTCGCCTCTGACGGAGACTCCTACGAGCAGTACTTC CASSHSRHLVASDGDSYEQYF
- 14 TRBJ1-2 - TRBV27 TGTGCCAGCAGCGGGAGCGGGGGTGAATATGGCTACACCTTC CASSGSGGEYGYTF
- 14 TRBJ1-5 - TRBV6-1 TGTGCCAGCAGGGGGGAGGTCCCCAATCAGCCCCAGCATTTT CASRGEVPNQPQHF
- 15 TRBJ2-2 - TRBV6-1 TGTGCCAGCAGTGTTCGGGCATCGAACACCGGGGAGCTGTTTTTT CASSVRASNTGELFF
- 12 TRBJ2-1 - TRBV13 TGTGCCAGCAGCTTTAGCGCCAATGAGCAGTTCTTC CASSFSANEQFF
- 13 TRBJ2-5 - TRBV5-4 TGTGCCAGCAGCTTGACGAGGGATGGGACCCAGTACTTC CASSLTRDGTQYF
once 13 TRBJ2-3 TRBD1 TRBV5-6 TGTGCCAGCAGCCGACAGGGTACAGATACGCAGTATTTT CASSRQGTDTQYF
few 14 TRBJ1-2 - TRBV28 TGTGCCAGCAGTTTACCGGAAGTCTGCTATGGCTACACCTTC CASSLPEVCYGYTF
- 15 TRBJ2-7 TRBD1 TRBV5-1 TGCGCCAGCAGCCTCTGGACAGGGAGTCTTTACGAGCAGTACTTC CASSLWTGSLYEQYF
- 17 TRBJ2-4 - TRBV28 TGTGCCAGCAGTTCACCGGAACGACTTAATGACAAAAACATTCAGTACTTC CASSSPERLNDKNIQYF
once 19 TRBJ2-7 TRBD2 TRBV27 TGTGCCAGCAGTTTAAACGTCCCCCTAGCGGGGGGCCTTTACTACGAGCAGTACTTC CASSLNVPLAGGLYYEQYF
- 15 TRBJ1-5 - TRBV5-5 TGTGCCAGCAGCTTCGACCGGGGCAGGGATCAGCCCCAGCATTTT CASSFDRGRDQPQHF
- 11 TRBJ2-5 - TRBV7-2 TGTGCCAGCAGCCGCCTAGAGACCCAGTACTTC CASSRLETQYF
once 15 TRBJ1-6 TRBD1 TRBV4-1 TGCGCCAGCAGCCAAGTAGGGGGCGAGCATTCACCCCTCCACTTT CASSQVGGEHSPLHF
- 15 TRBJ1-6 - TRBV18 TGTGCCAGCTCACCTGGAAGATCCTATAATTCACCCCTCCACTTT CASSPGRSYNSPLHF
- 15 TRBJ1-5 TRBD1 TRBV28 TGTGCCAGCTTCCAGTCGGACAGGGCCATCCAGCCCCAGCATTTT CASFQSDRAIQPQHF
- 17 TRBJ2-1 TRBD2 TRBV4-3 TGCGCCAGCAGCCAACCCGGTTTAGCGGGGGATTACAATGAGCAGTTCTTC CASSQPGLAGDYNEQFF
once 18 TRBJ2-1 TRBD2 TRBV12-5 TGTGCTAGTGGTCTCCCTCGGGGGGCTAGCGGGACTTACAATGAGCAGTTCTTC CASGLPRGASGTYNEQFF
- 14 TRBJ2-7 TRBD1 TRBV7-9 TGTGCCAGCAGCTTAGGGACAGGGGGCCACGAGCAGTACTTC CASSLGTGGHEQYF
- 15 TRBJ2-2 - TRBV6-6 TGTGCCAGCAGTTACTCGGCGGGGAACACCGGGGAGCTGTTTTTT CASSYSAGNTGELFF
- 20 TRBJ2-1 TRBD2 TRBV4-1 TGCGCCAGCAGCCAAGATCGGAATAAAATGGTCGGGGGGGCCTATAATGAGCAGTTCTTC CASSQDRNKMVGGAYNEQFF
- 14 TRBJ1-2 - TRBV9 TGTGCCAGCAGCACGTCAGGGGTCTACTATGGCTACACCTTC CASSTSGVYYGYTF
- 15 TRBJ1-2 TRBD1 TRBV5-6 TGTGCCAGCAGCGGCCGGGACAGGGAGAACTATGGCTACACCTTC CASSGRDRENYGYTF
- 14 TRBJ2-5 TRBD1 TRBV7-6 TGTGCCAGCAGCCTAAGACAGGGTCGAGAGACCCAGTACTTC CASSLRQGRETQYF
- 16 TRBJ1-2 - TRBV5-5 TGTGCCAGCAGCTTGGCCGGGACTTCCCTGGCCTATGGCTACACCTTC CASSLAGTSLAYGYTF